These 17 T cell receptor beta chains share one sample of origin, sequenced in a study of T-cell memory formation after mild COVID-19. One entry per CDR3 protein results from TCRdb running MiXCR on the 5' RACE reads. The table includes 400,000 to 450,000 distinct CDR3 sequences, roughly 18% detected once. The specimen sequenced was PBMCs or a T cell subset sorted from them (not recorded which). The receptors come from a man aged 18 to 29 who had mild COVID-19 (a few samples of this study predate the infection). Cell type and time point are not known.

This clonotype was seen a few times. This chain links TRBV12-3 or TRBV12-4 with TRBJ1-2; 9 nucleotides align to TRBD1. This CDR3 contains 17 residues. The V and J ends lost 0 bases and 4 bases, in that order; junction bases with no gene match: 9. The DNA of the CDR3 is TGTGCCAGCAGTTTAGCGCTGGGACAGGGAGTATCCTATGGCTACACCTTC. Its translation: CASSLALGQGVSYGYTF.

This clonotype was counted at least ten times. The junction departs from the called germline gene at one end, perhaps through a read error. The rearrangement links TRBV9 to TRBJ2-1; D is perhaps TRBD1 (5 bases). The CDR3 runs 15 residues. Germline CDR1 reads SGDLS; CDR2 reads YYNGEE. As DNA, the CDR3 is TGTGCCAGCAGCGTACAGGGCCTTTCCTCCAATGAGCAGTTCTTC. Translating it yields CASSVQGLSSNEQFF.

This clonotype was seen a few times. This chain joins TRBV15 and TRBJ2-5; 8 bases match TRBD1. The trim removed 0 bases at V and 5 bases at J, leaving 8 bases unmatched. This CDR3 has 16 amino acids. Germline assignment: CDR1 LNHNV and CDR2 YYDKDF (reference sequence). This CDR3 reads CATSRDSGGAGETQYF. As DNA, the CDR3 is TGTGCCACCAGCAGAGATTCAGGGGGCGCCGGGGAGACCCAGTACTTC.

This clonotype was seen more than once but under ten times. The V call is TRBV5-1, the J call TRBJ1-1; 9 nucleotides match TRBD1. The CDR3 totals 20 residues. V dropped 0 bases and J dropped 3; count of bases not matched to a gene: 18. Germline-derived CDR1 and CDR2 are SGHRS and YFSETQ. The CDR3 coding sequence is TGCGCCAGCAGCTTGGCCGGGACAGGGAGAGGGGACGGTATGGACACTGAAGCTTTCTTT. Protein: CASSLAGTGRGDGMDTEAFF.

This clonotype was picked up many times. The chain links TRBV6-1 to TRBJ2-5; 9 nucleotides match TRBD2. Germline-derived CDR1 and CDR2 are MNHNS and SASEGT. The CDR3 consists of 15 residues. V shed 2 bases and J 5 bases; nucleotides not matched to a gene: 6. This CDR3 reads CASSETAGGPETQYF. CDR3 nucleotides: TGTGCCAGCAGTGAAACGGCGGGGGGGCCTGAGACCCAGTACTTC.

This chain links TRBV20-1 with TRBJ2-3; TRBD1 might be the D (5 bases). Per germline, CDR1 DFQATT and CDR2 SNEGSKA (reference sequence). The CDR3 totals 14 residues. V was clipped by 0 bases and J by 10 bases, with 17 bases between them. The CDR3 DNA reads TGCAGTGCTAGAGATCTCTTCTCACCACAGGCGCAGTATTTT. Amino acid sequence: CSARDLFSPQAQYF.

The chain employs TRBV9 and TRBJ2-3, with 8 bases identical to TRBD2. Trimming took 2 bases from V and 4 from J; bases not matched to a gene: 6. The CDR3 spans 15 residues. CDR1 SGDLS and CDR2 YYNGEE come from the germline V gene. This chain's CDR3 is CASSVRSGGADTQYF. In DNA form, the CDR3 reads TGTGCCAGCAGCGTGCGCAGCGGGGGTGCAGATACGCAGTATTTT.

V gene TRBV24-1 combines with J gene TRBJ2-7; 7 positions agree with TRBD1. Looked up from germline, CDR1 is KGHDR and CDR2 is SFDVKD. The V segment lost 4 bases and the J segment 6 bases; nucleotides outside the gene matches: 5. This CDR3 has 13 amino acids. The CDR3: CATSDLTGSEQYV. CDR3 nucleotides: TGTGCCACCAGTGACCTGACAGGGAGCGAGCAGTACGTC.

The V gene is TRBV30, the J gene TRBJ2-3, with 7 bases matching TRBD2. Germline loops: CDR1 GTSNPN, CDR2 SVGIG (reference sequence). This CDR3 contains 13 residues. With V trimmed by 5 bases and J by 3 bases, 5 bases remained unmatched. The CDR3 DNA is TGTGCCTGGGGGGAAGCGGGGACAGATACGCAGTATTTT. The encoded protein is CAWGEAGTDTQYF.

This clonotype has at least ten counts. This chain uses TRBV4-2 with TRBJ1-1; TRBD1 matches 10 bases. Trimming removed 4 bases from V and 1 base from J; junction bases left unmatched: 3. This CDR3 spans 15 amino acids. The germline CDR1 and CDR2 sequences are LGHNA and YNFKEQ. This CDR3 reads CASSRGQGGNTEAFF. CDR3 bases: TGTGCCAGCAGCCGCGGACAGGGGGGGAACACTGAAGCTTTCTTT.

V gene TRBV15 combines with J gene TRBJ1-4; 12 bases are shared with TRBD1. Germline V CDR1 and CDR2: LNHNV, YYDKDF (reference sequence). V trimming: 3 bases; J trimming: 6 bases; junction bases outside the gene matches: 5. CDR3 length equals 16 residues. CDR3 loop: CATSRRDRGLDEKLFF. The CDR3 DNA is TGTGCCACCAGCAGGAGGGACAGGGGGCTGGATGAAAAACTGTTTTTT.

In its sample, this clonotype was seen a few times. The chain uses TRBV20-1 and TRBJ2-1; D possibly uses TRBD1 or TRBD2 (5 bases each). Germline V gives CDR1 DFQATT, CDR2 SNEGSKA (reference sequence). The V end was cut by 6 bases, the J end by 6 bases, with 15 bases between. This CDR3 is built from 13 residues. The DNA of the CDR3 is TGCAGTGCCCGAGGGTCCGGGGCCAATGAGCAGTTCTTC. Encoded protein: CSARGSGANEQFF.

The V call is TRBV20-1, the J call TRBJ2-3; unclear D gene. Germline values: CDR1 DFQATT, CDR2 SNEGSKA (reference sequence). V was cut by 6 bases and J by 6 bases, with 10 bases left in between. This CDR3 spans 11 amino acids. The CDR3: CSATLGDTQYF. CDR3 in DNA: TGCAGTGCCACCTTGGGGGATACGCAGTATTTT.

The chain is built from TRBV29-1 and TRBJ2-5; D gene unclear. V shed 2 bases and J shed 4 bases, with 8 bases lying between them. Germline CDR1 SQVTM, CDR2 ANQGSEA. This CDR3 has 12 amino acids. CDR3 DNA: TGCAGCGTTGAAAAATCGGGAGAGACCCAGTACTTC. Translating it yields CSVEKSGETQYF.

The chain is built from TRBV6-4 and TRBJ2-2; 12 bases fit TRBD2. Unmatched junction bases numbered 1, after V lost 7 bases and J lost 4 bases. This CDR3 contains 14 residues. CDR1 and CDR2 (germline): MRHNA, SNTAGT. CDR3 protein: CASKLAGGTGELFF. Here the CDR3 DNA reads TGTGCCAGCAAACTAGCGGGGGGCACCGGGGAGCTGTTTTTT.

Ten or more counts support this clonotype. V and J are TRBV7-2 and TRBJ2-3; no firm D call. CDR3 length equals 16 residues. From germline, CDR1 is SGHTA and CDR2 FQGNSA. V was cut by 1 base and J by 2 bases, with 13 bases left in between. CDR3 sequence (DNA): TGTGCCAGCAGCTTAGGGGCTAACCCCCCCACAGATACGCAGTATTTT. Encoded protein: CASSLGANPPTDTQYF. Complete variable domain (other parts from reference TRBV7-2 and TRBJ2-3): GAGVSQSPSNKVTEKGKDVELRCDPISGHTALYWYRQSLGQGLEFLIYFQGNSAPDKSGLPSDRFSAERTGGSVSTLTIQRTQQEDSAVYLCASSLGANPPTDTQYFGPGTRLTVL.

J is TRBJ2-2 and V is TRBV6-5; D possibly corresponds to TRBD2 (5 bases). This CDR3 is built from 15 residues. The V end lost 5 bases, the J end lost 6 bases, and 16 bases lay between the germline ends. Germline V lookup: CDR1 MNHEY, CDR2 SVGAGI. CDR3 sequence: CASSLGSGFAGELFF. The CDR3 DNA reads TGTGCCAGCAGTCTAGGGAGCGGATTCGCCGGGGAGCTGTTTTTT.